This T cell receptor (beta chain) was retrieved from a study of T cells in Graves' hyperthyroidism and ophthalmopathy. This clonotype was observed many times. The antigen remains unidentified. Study-level points and caveats: Classification by a 13 V-J model distinguished ophthalmopathy from stable hyperthyroidism.

The J segment lost 0 bases and the V segment lost 5 bases, leaving 8 bases of the junction unmatched. This CDR3 comprises 17 residues. TCR beta CDR3 region amplification was performed from RNA transcripts. Using the HTBI primer set, a first-round RT-PCR was run on the TCR CDR3. TCRdb fed the multiplex PCR reads into MiXCR, producing one record per CDR3 protein. The data contain some 740,000 distinct CDR3 sequences, approximately 15% of them singletons. For Graves' hyperthyroidism to be stable, ophthalmopathy could not progress within 18 months. Clinical symptoms, serum thyroxine, TRAb, thyroid ultrasound and orbital computed tomography informed diagnoses.

V is TRBV12-3 or TRBV12-4 and J is TRBJ2-1; 9 positions match TRBD2. This sequence was found in a young woman with Graves' hyperthyroidism. Sequencing was done on a sample of blood. The DNA for the CDR3 is TGTGCCAGCAGTCCTTATAGCGGGAGAAGCTCCTACAATGAGCAGTTCTTC. Protein: CASSPYSGRSSYNEQFF.